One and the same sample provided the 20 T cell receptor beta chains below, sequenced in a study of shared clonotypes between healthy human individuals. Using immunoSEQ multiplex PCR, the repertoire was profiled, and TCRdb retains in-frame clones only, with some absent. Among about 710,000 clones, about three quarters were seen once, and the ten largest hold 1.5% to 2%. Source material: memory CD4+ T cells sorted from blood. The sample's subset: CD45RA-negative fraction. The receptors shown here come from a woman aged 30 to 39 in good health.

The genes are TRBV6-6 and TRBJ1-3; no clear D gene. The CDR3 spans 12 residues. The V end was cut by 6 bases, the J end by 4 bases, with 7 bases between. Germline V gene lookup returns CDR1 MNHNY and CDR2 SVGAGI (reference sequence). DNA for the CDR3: TGTGCCAGCAGCCAACAAGGAAACACCATATATTTT. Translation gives CASSQQGNTIYF.

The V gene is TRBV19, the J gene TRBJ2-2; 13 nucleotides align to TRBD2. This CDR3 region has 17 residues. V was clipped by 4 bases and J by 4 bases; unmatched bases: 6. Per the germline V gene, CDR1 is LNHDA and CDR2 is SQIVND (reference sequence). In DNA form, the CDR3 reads TGTGCCAGTAGTAAAGGACTAGCGGGAGCGGTCACCGGGGAGCTGTTTTTT. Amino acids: CASSKGLAGAVTGELFF.

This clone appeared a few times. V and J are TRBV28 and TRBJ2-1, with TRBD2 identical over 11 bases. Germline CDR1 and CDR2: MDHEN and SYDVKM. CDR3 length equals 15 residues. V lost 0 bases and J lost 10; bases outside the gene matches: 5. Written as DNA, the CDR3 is TGTGCCAGCAGTTTATGGGGTAGCGGGAGGGCCGAGCAGTTCTTC. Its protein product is CASSLWGSGRAEQFF.

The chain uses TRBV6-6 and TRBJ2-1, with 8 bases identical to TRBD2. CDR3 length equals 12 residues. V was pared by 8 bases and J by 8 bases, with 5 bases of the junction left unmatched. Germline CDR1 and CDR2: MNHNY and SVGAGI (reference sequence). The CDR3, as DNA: TGTGCCAGCTCGACTAGCGCGTATGAGCAGTTCTTC. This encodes CASSTSAYEQFF.

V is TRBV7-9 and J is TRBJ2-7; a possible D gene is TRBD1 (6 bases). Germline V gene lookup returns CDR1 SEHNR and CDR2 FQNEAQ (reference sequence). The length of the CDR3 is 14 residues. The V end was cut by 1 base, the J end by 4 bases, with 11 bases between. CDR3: CASSLGQGIYEQYF. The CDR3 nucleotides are TGTGCCAGCAGCTTAGGGCAGGGGATTTACGAGCAGTACTTC. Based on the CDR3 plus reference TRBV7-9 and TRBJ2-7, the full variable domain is DTGVSQNPRHKITKRGQNVTFRCDPISEHNRLYWYRQTLGQGPEFLTYFQNEAQLEKSRLLSDRFSAERPKGSFSTLEIQRTEQGDSAMYLCASSLGQGIYEQYFGPGTRLTVT.

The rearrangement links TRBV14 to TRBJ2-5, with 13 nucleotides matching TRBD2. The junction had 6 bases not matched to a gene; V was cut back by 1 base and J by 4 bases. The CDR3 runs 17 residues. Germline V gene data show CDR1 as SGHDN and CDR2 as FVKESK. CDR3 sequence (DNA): TGTGCCAGCAGCCAAGGGACTAGCGGGAGAGCGGGAGAGACCCAGTACTTC. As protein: CASSQGTSGRAGETQYF.

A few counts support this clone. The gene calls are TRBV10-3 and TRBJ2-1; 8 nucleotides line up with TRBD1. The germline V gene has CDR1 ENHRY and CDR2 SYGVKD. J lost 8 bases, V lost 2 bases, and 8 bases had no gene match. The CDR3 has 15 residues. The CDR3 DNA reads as TGTGCCATCAGTGAGGGACAGGGTACGGTTTATGAGCAGTTCTTC. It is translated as CAISEGQGTVYEQFF.

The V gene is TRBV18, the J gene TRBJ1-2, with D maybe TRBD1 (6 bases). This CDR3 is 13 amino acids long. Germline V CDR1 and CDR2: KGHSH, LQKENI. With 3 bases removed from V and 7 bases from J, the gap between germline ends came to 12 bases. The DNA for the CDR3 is TGTGCCAGCTCACCGAACAGGGATAGTGGCTACACCTTC. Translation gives CASSPNRDSGYTF. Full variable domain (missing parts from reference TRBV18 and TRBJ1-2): NAGVMQNPRHLVRRRGQEARLRCSPMKGHSHVYWYRQLPEEGLKFMVYLQKENIIDESGMPKERFSAEFPKEGPSILRIQQVVRGDSAAYFCASSPNRDSGYTFGSGTRLTVV.

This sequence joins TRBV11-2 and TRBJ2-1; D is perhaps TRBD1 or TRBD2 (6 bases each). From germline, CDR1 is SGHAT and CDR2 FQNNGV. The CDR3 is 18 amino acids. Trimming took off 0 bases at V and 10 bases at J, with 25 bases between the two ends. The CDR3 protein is CASSLDLPLATGGVEQFF. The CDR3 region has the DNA TGTGCCAGCAGCTTAGACCTCCCCTTAGCGACAGGAGGGGTAGAGCAGTTCTTC.

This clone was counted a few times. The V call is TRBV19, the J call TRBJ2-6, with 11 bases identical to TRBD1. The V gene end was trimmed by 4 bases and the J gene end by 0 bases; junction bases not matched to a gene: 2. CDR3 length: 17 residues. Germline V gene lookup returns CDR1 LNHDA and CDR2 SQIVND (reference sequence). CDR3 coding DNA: TGTGCCAGTAGTAAGGGACAGGGGGGCTCTGGGGCCAACGTCCTGACTTTC. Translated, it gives CASSKGQGGSGANVLTF.

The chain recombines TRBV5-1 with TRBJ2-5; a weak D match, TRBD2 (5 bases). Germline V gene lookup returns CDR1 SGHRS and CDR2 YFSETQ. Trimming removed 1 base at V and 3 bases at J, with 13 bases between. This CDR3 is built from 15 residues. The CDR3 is CASSLKGMREETQYF. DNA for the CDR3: TGCGCCAGCAGCTTGAAGGGAATGAGGGAAGAGACCCAGTACTTC.

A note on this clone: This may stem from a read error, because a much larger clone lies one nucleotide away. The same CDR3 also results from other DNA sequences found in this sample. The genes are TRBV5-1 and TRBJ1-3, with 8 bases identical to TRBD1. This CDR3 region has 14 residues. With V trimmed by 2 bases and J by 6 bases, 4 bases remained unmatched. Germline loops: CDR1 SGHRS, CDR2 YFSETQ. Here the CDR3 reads CASSLGQGENTIYF. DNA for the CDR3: TGCGCCAGCAGCTTAGGACAGGGTGAAAACACCATATATTTT.

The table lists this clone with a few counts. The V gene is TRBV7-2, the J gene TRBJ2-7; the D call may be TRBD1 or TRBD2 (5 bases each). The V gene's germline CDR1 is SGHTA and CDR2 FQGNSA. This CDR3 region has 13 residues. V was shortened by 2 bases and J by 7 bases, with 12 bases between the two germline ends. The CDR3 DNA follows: TGTGCCAGCAGCTTACATCAGGGCGGGGAGCAGTACTTC. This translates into CASSLHQGGEQYF.

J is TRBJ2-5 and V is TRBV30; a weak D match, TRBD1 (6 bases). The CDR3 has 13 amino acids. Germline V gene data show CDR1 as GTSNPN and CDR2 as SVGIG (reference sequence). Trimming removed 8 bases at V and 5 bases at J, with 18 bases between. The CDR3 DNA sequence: TGTGCCAGCAGGGGCCTAGGAGCCGAGACCCAGTACTTC. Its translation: CASRGLGAETQYF.

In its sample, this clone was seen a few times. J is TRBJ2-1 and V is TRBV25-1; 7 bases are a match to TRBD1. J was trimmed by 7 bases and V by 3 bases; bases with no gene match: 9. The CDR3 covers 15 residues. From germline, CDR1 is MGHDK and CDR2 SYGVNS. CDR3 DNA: TGTGCCAGCAGTGATGGAGACAGGGTGGGTAATGAGCAGTTCTTC. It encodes CASSDGDRVGNEQFF.

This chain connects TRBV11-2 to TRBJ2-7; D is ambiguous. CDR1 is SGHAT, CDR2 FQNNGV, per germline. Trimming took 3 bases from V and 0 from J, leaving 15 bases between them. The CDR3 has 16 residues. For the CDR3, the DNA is TGTGCCAGCAGCTTCATCCGGGCAGCTGACTCCTACGAGCAGTACTTC. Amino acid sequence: CASSFIRAADSYEQYF.

Here the CDR3 reads CASSPQGLSTDTQYF. The CDR3 nucleotides are TGTGCCAGCAGTCCACAGGGACTAAGCACAGATACGCAGTATTTT. V usage is TRBV2 and J usage is TRBJ2-3; TRBD2 is a possible D gene (7 bases). CDR1 is SNHLY, CDR2 FYNNEI, per germline. The V gene lost 5 bases and the J gene lost 0 bases, with 12 bases spanning the gap. This CDR3 has 15 amino acids.

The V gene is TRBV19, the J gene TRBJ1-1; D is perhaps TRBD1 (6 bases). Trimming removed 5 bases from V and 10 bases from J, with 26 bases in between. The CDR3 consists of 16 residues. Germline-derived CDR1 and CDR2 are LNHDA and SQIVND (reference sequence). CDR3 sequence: CASSAGGQGLPARAFF. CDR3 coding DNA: TGTGCCAGTAGTGCGGGAGGCCAGGGGCTCCCGGCTAGAGCTTTCTTT.

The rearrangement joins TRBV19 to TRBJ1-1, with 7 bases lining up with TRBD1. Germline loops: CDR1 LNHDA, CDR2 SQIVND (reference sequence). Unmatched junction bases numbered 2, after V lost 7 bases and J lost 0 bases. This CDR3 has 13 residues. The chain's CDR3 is CASTQGVNTEAFF. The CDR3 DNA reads TGTGCCAGTACCCAGGGGGTGAACACTGAAGCTTTCTTT.

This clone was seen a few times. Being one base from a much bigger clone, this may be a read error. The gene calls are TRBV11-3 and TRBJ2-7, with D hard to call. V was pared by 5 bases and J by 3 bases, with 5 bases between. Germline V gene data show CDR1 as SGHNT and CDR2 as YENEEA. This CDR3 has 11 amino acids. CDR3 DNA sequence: TGTGCCAGCAGCCCCCGCTACGAGCAGTACTTC. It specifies CASSPRYEQYF.